These T cell receptor beta chains were read from a single sample in a study of blood T cell repertoires in COVID-19. TCRdb's table, derived via immunoSEQ multiplex PCR, lists solely in-frame clones and lacks some. The data show 450,000 or so clones, roughly 87% seen once. The sample consisted of PBMCs or T cells enriched from blood (not recorded which). The source of these receptors is a man between 18 and 29 years old who had recovered from COVID-19. The CDR3 runs from the conserved cysteine through the conserved F or W. A D gene is named only where the DNA matches it firmly. Expanded clones get a size class; other rows say once, few or many, or leave the size out.

V	D	size	J	DNA	CDR3
TRBV7-3	NA	NA	TRBJ2-1	TGTGCCAGCAGCAACCGGGGTGGGATGAAGGGAGCCAATGAGCAGTTCTTC	CASSNRGGMKGANEQFF
TRBV7-9	NA	NA	TRBJ1-1	TGTGCCAGCAGCCCACAGGGAAAGAACACTGAAGCTTTCTTT	CASSPQGKNTEAFF
TRBV29-1	TRBD1	NA	TRBJ2-7	TGCAGCGCTAGGACAGGGAGGAACGAGCAGTACTTC	CSARTGRNEQYF
TRBV19	TRBD1	NA	TRBJ2-1	TGTGCCAGCAATAAACAGGGGGCCTACAATGAGCAGTTCTTC	CASNKQGAYNEQFF
TRBV19	NA	NA	TRBJ2-7	TGTGCCAGTAGTATAGGGTGGCAGGGCTACGAGCAGTACTTC	CASSIGWQGYEQYF
TRBV7-8	NA	NA	TRBJ2-5	TGTGCCAGCAGCTCCCGAGACTGGGAGACCCAGTACTTC	CASSSRDWETQYF
TRBV5-5	TRBD1	NA	TRBJ1-4	TGTGCCAGCAGCCAATTCGAACCGGGACAGAAAAATGAAAAACTGTTTTTT	CASSQFEPGQKNEKLFF
TRBV12-5	NA	NA	TRBJ1-1	TGTGCTAGTGGTCCACATTATGGGAGGAGGCGGGAGAACACTGAAGCTTTCTTT	CASGPHYGRRRENTEAFF
TRBV19	NA	NA	TRBJ2-3	TGTGCCAGTACGAGCACAGATACGCAGTATTTT	CASTSTDTQYF
TRBV10-3	NA	NA	TRBJ2-5	TGTGCCATCAGTGAGTTCGGGGGTGGAGAGACCCAGTACTTC	CAISEFGGGETQYF
TRBV11-2	TRBD1	NA	TRBJ2-1	TGTGCCAGCAGCTACAGGGGGTCAGCAATCTCCTACAATGAGCAGTTCTTC	CASSYRGSAISYNEQFF
TRBV3-1/TRBV3-2	TRBD2	NA	TRBJ2-1	TGTGCCAGCAGCCAGGGACTAGCGGGATCAATCTCCTACAATGAGCAGTTCTTC	CASSQGLAGSISYNEQFF
TRBV5-1	NA	NA	TRBJ2-5	TGCGCCAGCAGCTTCGGAGTAGGAGAGACCCAGTACTTC	CASSFGVGETQYF
TRBV2	NA	NA	TRBJ1-5	TGTGCCAGCAGAGCAGACAGGATCAATCAGCCCCAGCATTTT	CASRADRINQPQHF
TRBV12-5	NA	NA	TRBJ1-3	TGTGCTAGTGGTCCAGCTACTAAGGAGACCGGGAGATCCCGACCAAACACCATATATTTT	CASGPATKETGRSRPNTIYF
TRBV10-1	NA	NA	TRBJ1-2	TGCGCCAGCAGTGAGTTTGGCAGCTATGGCTACACCTTC	CASSEFGSYGYTF
TRBV5-1	NA	NA	TRBJ1-6	TGCGCCAGCAGCTTGGGAGGCCCCTCCTCAAATTCACCCCTCCACTTT	CASSLGGPSSNSPLHF
TRBV28	TRBD1	NA	TRBJ1-2	TGTGCCAGTTCCGGGACAGGGGCATGGGGCTACACCTTC	CASSGTGAWGYTF
TRBV6-1	NA	NA	TRBJ1-6	TGTGCCAGCAGTGAAGCAGGGGCGCAAAATTCACCCCTCCACTTT	CASSEAGAQNSPLHF
TRBV5-6	TRBD1	few	TRBJ2-7	TGTGCCAGCAGCTTTGACAGGGGAACCTACGAGCAGTACTTC	CASSFDRGTYEQYF
TRBV28	NA	NA	TRBJ2-7	TGTGCCAGCACCGATCCCGCGGAGCAGTACTTC	CASTDPAEQYF
TRBV5-4	TRBD1	NA	TRBJ2-5	TGTGCCAGCAGCTCGGGACAGGGTCAAGAGACCCAGTACTTC	CASSSGQGQETQYF
TRBV6-5	TRBD1	NA	TRBJ2-3	TGTGCCAGCAGTCCTGGACAGGGTGCAGATACGCAGTATTTT	CASSPGQGADTQYF
TRBV12-3/TRBV12-4	NA	NA	TRBJ1-2	TGTGCCACTTCGACAGGATACTATGGCTACACCTTC	CATSTGYYGYTF
TRBV27	NA	NA	TRBJ1-6	TGTGCCAGCAGTCCCGGGGGGACCTATAATTCACCCCTCCACTTT	CASSPGGTYNSPLHF
TRBV6-5	TRBD1	NA	TRBJ1-4	TGTGCCAGCAGTTACAACTTGGGACAGATAGGTGAAAAACTGTTTTTT	CASSYNLGQIGEKLFF
TRBV28	NA	NA	TRBJ2-4	TGTGCCAGCAGTTTTTACGACTCTGCCAAAAACATTCAGTACTTC	CASSFYDSAKNIQYF
TRBV10-2	NA	NA	TRBJ2-3	TGCGCCAGCAGTGAGGGGGGCTACGCAGATACGCAGTATTTT	CASSEGGYADTQYF
TRBV19	NA	NA	TRBJ1-1	TGTGCCAGTAAAAATGGCGGGGGGCTGTACACTGAAGCTTTCTTT	CASKNGGGLYTEAFF
TRBV4-1	NA	NA	TRBJ1-2	TGCGCCAGCAGCCAAGATGCCAGAAGCTATGGCTACACCTTC	CASSQDARSYGYTF
TRBV7-9	TRBD1	NA	TRBJ2-1	TGTGCCAGCAGCCGACCCGGGACAGCTTACAATGAGCAGTTCTTC	CASSRPGTAYNEQFF
TRBV5-1	TRBD2	NA	TRBJ2-7	TGCGCCAGCAGCTTGATCGGCGGGAGGTGGGCCTACGAGCAGTACTTC	CASSLIGGRWAYEQYF
TRBV28	NA	NA	TRBJ2-6	TGTGCCAGCACCTTACAGGGATCTGGGGCCAACGTCCTGACTTTC	CASTLQGSGANVLTF
TRBV3-1/TRBV3-2	NA	NA	TRBJ2-1	TGTGCCAGCAGCCAAGACCTGCGGGGTTTGAATGAGCAGTTCTTC	CASSQDLRGLNEQFF
TRBV14	NA	NA	TRBJ1-6	TGTGCCAGCAGCAAGCAAGGGGGTAATTCACCCCTCCACTTT	CASSKQGGNSPLHF
TRBV18	TRBD2	NA	TRBJ2-7	TGTGCCAGCTCACCACCGGGGACTAGCCTGAACGAGCAGTACTTC	CASSPPGTSLNEQYF
TRBV28	NA	NA	TRBJ1-4	TGTGCCAGCAGTTGGCAGGCAACTAATGAAAAACTGTTTTTT	CASSWQATNEKLFF
TRBV11-2	TRBD2	NA	TRBJ2-1	TGTGCCAGCAGTCGGGGGGGCCCCGGCCATGAGCAGTTCTTC	CASSRGGPGHEQFF
TRBV2	TRBD1	NA	TRBJ2-7	TGTGCCAGCAGTGTAACAGGGGGTTACGAGCAGTACTTC	CASSVTGGYEQYF
TRBV7-3	TRBD1	NA	TRBJ1-1	TGTGCCAGCAGCTTAACGTCGGCCAGGGGGAGCACTGAAGCTTTCTTT	CASSLTSARGSTEAFF
TRBV3-1/TRBV3-2	TRBD1	NA	TRBJ1-2	TGTGCCAGCAGCCAAGACCCCCTGGACAGGGTCGGCTACACCTTC	CASSQDPLDRVGYTF
TRBV19	TRBD1	NA	TRBJ2-7	TGTGCCAGTAGTCCGCGGACAGGCACCTACGAGCAGTACTTC	CASSPRTGTYEQYF
TRBV11-2	NA	NA	TRBJ2-3	TGTGCCAGCAGCTCCACGGGAGCCAGAGATACGCAGTATTTT	CASSSTGARDTQYF
TRBV10-3	TRBD1	once	TRBJ2-1	TGTGCCATCAGTAGACAGGGCCAGGGCACGGGTGAGCAGTTCTTC	CAISRQGQGTGEQFF
TRBV25-1	NA	NA	TRBJ1-2	TGTGCCAGCAGTTCAGGGAACTATGGCTACACCTTC	CASSSGNYGYTF
TRBV19	NA	NA	TRBJ1-1	TGTGCCAGTAGTTTCTCCCTAAGTTGGTCTGAAGCTTTCTTT	CASSFSLSWSEAFF
TRBV28	NA	NA	TRBJ1-4	TGTGCCAGCAGTTTGAGGGAAAAACTGTTTTTT	CASSLREKLFF
TRBV18	TRBD1	NA	TRBJ1-1	TGTGCCAGCTCACAGGGGGCCCCTGAAGCTTTCTTT	CASSQGAPEAFF
TRBV11-2	NA	NA	TRBJ2-1	TGTGCCAGCAGCTTGGGTGCTAGTTGGGGAGCCAATGAGCAGTTCTTC	CASSLGASWGANEQFF
TRBV7-9	TRBD1	NA	TRBJ1-1	TGTGCCAGCAGCGAGGGACAGGTGAACACTGAAGCTTTCTTT	CASSEGQVNTEAFF
TRBV5-1	NA	NA	TRBJ1-5	TGCGCCAGCAGCTTGGCCAGGGTTGGGTATAGCAATCAGCCCCAGCATTTT	CASSLARVGYSNQPQHF
TRBV29-1	TRBD1	NA	TRBJ1-1	TGCAGCGCCGATAAGGGACAGGGTGGGAGGTCGAACACTGAAGCTTTCTTT	CSADKGQGGRSNTEAFF
TRBV5-8	NA	few	TRBJ1-4	TGTGCCAGCAGCCTTTCCAGGGGCCTTAATGAAAAACTGTTTTTT	CASSLSRGLNEKLFF
TRBV4-1	NA	few	TRBJ1-3	TGCGCCAGCAGCCAAGAACGGGGGGGAGGAAACACCATATATTTT	CASSQERGGGNTIYF